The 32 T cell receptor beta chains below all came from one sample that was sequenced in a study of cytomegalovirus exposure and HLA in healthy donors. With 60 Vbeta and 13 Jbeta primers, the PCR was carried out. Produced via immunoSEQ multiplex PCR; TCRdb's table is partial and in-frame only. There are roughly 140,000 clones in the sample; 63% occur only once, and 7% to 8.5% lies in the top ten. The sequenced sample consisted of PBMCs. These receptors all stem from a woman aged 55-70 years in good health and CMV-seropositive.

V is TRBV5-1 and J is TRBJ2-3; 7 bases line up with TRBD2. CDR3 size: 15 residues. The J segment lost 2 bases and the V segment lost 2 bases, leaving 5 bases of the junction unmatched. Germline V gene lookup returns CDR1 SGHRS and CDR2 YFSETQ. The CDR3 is CASSFRAGTTDTQYF. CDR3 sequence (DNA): TGCGCCAGCAGCTTCCGAGCGGGAACCACAGATACGCAGTATTTT. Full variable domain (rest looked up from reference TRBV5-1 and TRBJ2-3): KAGVTQTPRYLIKTRGQQVTLSCSPISGHRSVSWYQQTPGQGLQFLFEYFSETQRNKGNFPGRFSGRQFSNSRSEMNVSTLELGDSALYLCASSFRAGTTDTQYFGPGTRLTVL.

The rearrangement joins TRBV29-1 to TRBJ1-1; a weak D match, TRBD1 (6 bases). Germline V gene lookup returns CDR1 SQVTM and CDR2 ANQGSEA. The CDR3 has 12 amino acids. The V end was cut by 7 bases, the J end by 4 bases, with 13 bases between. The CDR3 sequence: CSALGGGTEAFF. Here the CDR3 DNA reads TGCAGCGCCCTTGGGGGCGGCACTGAAGCTTTCTTT.

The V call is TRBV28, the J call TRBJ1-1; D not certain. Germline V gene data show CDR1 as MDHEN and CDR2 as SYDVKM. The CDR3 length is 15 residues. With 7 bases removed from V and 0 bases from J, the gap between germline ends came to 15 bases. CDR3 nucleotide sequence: TGTGCCAGCAAATTTTTTCAGGCCGTGAACACTGAAGCTTTCTTT. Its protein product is CASKFFQAVNTEAFF.

The chain's CDR3 is CASKSSASGVYEQYF. The CDR3 bases are TGTGCCAGCAAGTCTTCAGCTAGCGGAGTATACGAGCAGTACTTC. This chain uses TRBV6-6 with TRBJ2-7; 7 bases line up with TRBD2. The CDR3 has 15 amino acids. The junction had 13 bases not matched to a gene; V was cut back by 7 bases and J by 4 bases. Germline-derived CDR1 and CDR2 are MNHNY and SVGAGI (reference sequence).

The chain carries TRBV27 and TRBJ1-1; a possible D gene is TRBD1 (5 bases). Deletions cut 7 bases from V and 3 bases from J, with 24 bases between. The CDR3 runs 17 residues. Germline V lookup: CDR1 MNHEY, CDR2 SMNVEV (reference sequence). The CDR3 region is CASTPIGVGVRDTEAFF. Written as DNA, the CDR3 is TGTGCCAGCACTCCGATCGGAGTAGGGGTTCGGGACACTGAAGCTTTCTTT.

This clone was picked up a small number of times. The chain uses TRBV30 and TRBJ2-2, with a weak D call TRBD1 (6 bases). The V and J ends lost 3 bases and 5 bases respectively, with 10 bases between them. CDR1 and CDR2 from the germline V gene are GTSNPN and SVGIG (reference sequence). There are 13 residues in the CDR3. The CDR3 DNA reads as TGTGCCTGGAGAGAACAGGGTACCGGGGAGCTGTTTTTT. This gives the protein CAWREQGTGELFF.

The CDR3 protein is CASSKGQGPTYEQYF. In nucleotides, the CDR3 is TGTGCCAGCAGCAAAGGACAGGGGCCTACCTACGAGCAGTACTTC. J is TRBJ2-7 and V is TRBV7-6, with 9 bases that match TRBD1. Looked up from germline, CDR1 is SGHVS and CDR2 is FNYEAQ. There are 15 residues in the CDR3. V shed 5 bases, J shed 2 bases, and the junction held 7 bases outside the gene matches.

The CDR3 sequence: CASSPDSFYEQYF. In DNA, the CDR3 is TGTGCCAGCAGTCCGGACAGTTTCTACGAGCAGTACTTC. The genes are TRBV28 and TRBJ2-7; D is perhaps TRBD1 (6 bases). The CDR3 is 13 amino acids. The germline V gene encodes CDR1 MDHEN and CDR2 SYDVKM. V dropped 5 bases and J dropped 3 bases, with 11 bases sitting between them.

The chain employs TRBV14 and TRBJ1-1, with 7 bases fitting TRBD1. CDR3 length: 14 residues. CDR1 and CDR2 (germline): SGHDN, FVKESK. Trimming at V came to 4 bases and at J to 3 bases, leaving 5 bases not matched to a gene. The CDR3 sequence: CASSRIQGDTEAFF. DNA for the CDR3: TGTGCCAGCAGCCGGATCCAGGGGGACACTGAAGCTTTCTTT.

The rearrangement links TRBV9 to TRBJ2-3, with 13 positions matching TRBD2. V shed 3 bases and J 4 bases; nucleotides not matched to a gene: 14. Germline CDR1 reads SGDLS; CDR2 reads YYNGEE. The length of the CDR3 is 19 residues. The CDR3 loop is CASSATTSGRTLRADTQYF. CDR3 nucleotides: TGTGCCAGCAGCGCGACGACTAGCGGGAGGACCCTCAGGGCAGATACGCAGTATTTT.

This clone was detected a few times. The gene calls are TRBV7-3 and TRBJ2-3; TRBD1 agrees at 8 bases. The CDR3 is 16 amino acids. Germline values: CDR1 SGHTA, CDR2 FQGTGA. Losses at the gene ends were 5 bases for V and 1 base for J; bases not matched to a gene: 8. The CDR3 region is CASSRGTGGGTDTQYF. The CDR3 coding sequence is TGTGCCAGCAGCAGAGGGACAGGAGGAGGCACAGATACGCAGTATTTT.

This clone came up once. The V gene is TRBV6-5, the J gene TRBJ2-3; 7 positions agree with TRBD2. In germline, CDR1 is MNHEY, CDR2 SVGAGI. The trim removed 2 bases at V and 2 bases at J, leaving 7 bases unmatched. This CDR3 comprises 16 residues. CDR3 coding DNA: TGTGCCAGCAGTTACACGGCTAGCGGCCTCACAGATACGCAGTATTTT. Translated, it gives CASSYTASGLTDTQYF.

The CDR3 loop is CASSQPDRGPEAFF. The CDR3 DNA sequence: TGCGCCAGCAGCCAACCAGACAGGGGTCCTGAAGCTTTCTTT. The chain carries TRBV4-3 and TRBJ1-1; 8 nucleotides match TRBD1. The V gene's germline CDR1 is LGHNA and CDR2 YSLEER. This CDR3 is built from 14 residues. V was pared by 2 bases and J by 6 bases, with 5 bases of the junction left unmatched.

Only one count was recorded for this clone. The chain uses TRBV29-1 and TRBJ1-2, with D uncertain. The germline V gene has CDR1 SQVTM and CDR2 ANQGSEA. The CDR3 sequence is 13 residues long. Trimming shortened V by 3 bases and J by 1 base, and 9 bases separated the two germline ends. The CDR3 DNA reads TGCAGCGTTGATGCGGATAATAACTATGGCTACACCTTC. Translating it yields CSVDADNNYGYTF. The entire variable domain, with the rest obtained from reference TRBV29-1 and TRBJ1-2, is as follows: SAVISQKPSRDICQRGTSLTIQCQVDSQVTMMFWYRQQPGQSLTLIATANQGSEATYESGFVIDKFPISRPNLTFSTLTVSNMSPEDSSIYLCSVDADNNYGYTFGSGTRLTVV.

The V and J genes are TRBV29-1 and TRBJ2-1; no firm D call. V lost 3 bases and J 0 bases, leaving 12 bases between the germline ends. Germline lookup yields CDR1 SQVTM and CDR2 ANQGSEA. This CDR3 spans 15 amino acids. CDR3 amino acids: CSVERLESSYNEQFF. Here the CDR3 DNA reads TGCAGCGTTGAGAGACTGGAAAGCTCCTACAATGAGCAGTTCTTC.

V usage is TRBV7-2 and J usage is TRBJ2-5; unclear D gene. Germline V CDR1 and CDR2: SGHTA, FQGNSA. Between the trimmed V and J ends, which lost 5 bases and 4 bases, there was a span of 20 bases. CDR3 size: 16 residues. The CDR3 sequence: CASSRQSGIGGETQYF. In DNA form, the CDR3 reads TGTGCCAGCAGCCGACAATCAGGCATCGGTGGAGAGACCCAGTACTTC.

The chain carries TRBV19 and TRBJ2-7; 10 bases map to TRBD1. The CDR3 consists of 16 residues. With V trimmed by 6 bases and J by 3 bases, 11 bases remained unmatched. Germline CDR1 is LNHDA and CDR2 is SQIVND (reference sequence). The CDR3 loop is CASSPGQGNIGYEQYF. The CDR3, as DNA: TGTGCCAGTAGCCCGGGACAGGGGAATATAGGCTACGAGCAGTACTTC.

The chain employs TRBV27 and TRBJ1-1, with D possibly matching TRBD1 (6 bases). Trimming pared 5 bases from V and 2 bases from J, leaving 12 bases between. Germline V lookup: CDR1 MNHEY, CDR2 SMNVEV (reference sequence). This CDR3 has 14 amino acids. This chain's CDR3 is CASSLRGHNTEAFF. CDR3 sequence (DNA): TGTGCCAGCAGTCTACGGGGACACAACACTGAAGCTTTCTTT.

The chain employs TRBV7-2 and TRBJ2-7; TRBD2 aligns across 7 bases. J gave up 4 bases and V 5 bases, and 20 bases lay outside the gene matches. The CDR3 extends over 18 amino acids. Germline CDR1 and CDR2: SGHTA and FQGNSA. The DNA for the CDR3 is TGTGCCAGCAGCCCCCCTAGGTGGACGTCTAGCGGAGGATACGAGCAGTACTTC. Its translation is CASSPPRWTSSGGYEQYF. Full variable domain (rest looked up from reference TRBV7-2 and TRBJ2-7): GAGVSQSPSNKVTEKGKDVELRCDPISGHTALYWYRQSLGQGLEFLIYFQGNSAPDKSGLPSDRFSAERTGGSVSTLTIQRTQQEDSAVYLCASSPPRWTSSGGYEQYFGPGTRLTVT.

This chain's CDR3 is CASSVGSSYEQYF. In nucleotides, the CDR3 is TGCGCCAGCAGTGTAGGGAGCTCCTACGAGCAGTACTTC. The rearrangement uses TRBV10-1 and TRBJ2-7; tentative D call: TRBD2 (5 bases). Trimming pared 4 bases from V and 0 bases from J, leaving 7 bases between. CDR3 size: 13 residues. Germline assignment: CDR1 WNHNN and CDR2 SYGVQD (reference sequence).

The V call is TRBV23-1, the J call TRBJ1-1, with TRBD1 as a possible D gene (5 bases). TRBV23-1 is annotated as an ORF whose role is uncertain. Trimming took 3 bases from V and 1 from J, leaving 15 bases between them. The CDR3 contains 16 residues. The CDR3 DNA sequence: TGCGCCAGCAGTCACCGGGGGGACGGACCGAACACTGAAGCTTTCTTT. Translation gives CASSHRGDGPNTEAFF.

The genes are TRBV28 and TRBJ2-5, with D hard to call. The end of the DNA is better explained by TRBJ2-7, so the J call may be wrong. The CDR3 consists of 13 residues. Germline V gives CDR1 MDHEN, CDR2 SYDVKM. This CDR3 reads CASSLMPSYEQYF. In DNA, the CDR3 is TGTGCCAGCAGTTTAATGCCAAGCTACGAGCAGTACTTC.

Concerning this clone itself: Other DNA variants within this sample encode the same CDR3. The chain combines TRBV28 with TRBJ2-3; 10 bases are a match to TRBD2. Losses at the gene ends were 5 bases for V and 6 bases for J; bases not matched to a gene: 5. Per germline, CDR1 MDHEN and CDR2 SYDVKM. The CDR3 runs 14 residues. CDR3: CASSLAGAADTQYF. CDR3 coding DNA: TGTGCCAGCAGTCTAGCGGGAGCGGCGGATACGCAGTATTTT.

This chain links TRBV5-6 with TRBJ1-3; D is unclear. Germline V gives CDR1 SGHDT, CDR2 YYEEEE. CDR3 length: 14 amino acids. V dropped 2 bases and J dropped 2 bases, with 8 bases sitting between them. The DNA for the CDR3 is TGTGCCAGCAGCTTTTGGGCAGCTGGAAACACCATATATTTT. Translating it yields CASSFWAAGNTIYF.

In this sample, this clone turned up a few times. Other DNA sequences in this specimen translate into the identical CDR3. The CDR3: CASSSTSGRVKETQYF. The CDR3 region has the DNA TGTGCCAGCAGTTCAACTAGCGGGAGAGTTAAAGAGACCCAGTACTTC. The chain employs TRBV2 and TRBJ2-5, with 11 bases aligning to TRBD2. Germline values: CDR1 SNHLY, CDR2 FYNNEI. The CDR3 length is 16 residues. V was clipped by 5 bases and J by 3 bases; unmatched bases: 8.

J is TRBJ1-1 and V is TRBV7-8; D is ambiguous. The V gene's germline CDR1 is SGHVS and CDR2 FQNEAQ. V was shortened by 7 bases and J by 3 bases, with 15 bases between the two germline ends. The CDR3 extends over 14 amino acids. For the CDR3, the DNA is TGTGCCAGCACCACTTACGAAGAGTACACTGAAGCTTTCTTT. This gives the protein CASTTYEEYTEAFF.

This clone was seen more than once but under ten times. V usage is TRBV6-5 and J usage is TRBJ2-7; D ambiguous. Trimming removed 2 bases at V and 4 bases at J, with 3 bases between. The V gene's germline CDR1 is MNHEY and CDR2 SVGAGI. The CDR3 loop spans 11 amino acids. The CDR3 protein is CASSYLYEQYF. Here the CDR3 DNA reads TGTGCCAGCAGTTACCTGTACGAGCAGTACTTC.

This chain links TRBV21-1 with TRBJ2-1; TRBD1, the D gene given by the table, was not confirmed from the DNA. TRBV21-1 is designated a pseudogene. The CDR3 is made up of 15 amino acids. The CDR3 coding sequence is TGTGCCAGCATTCTTGGCAGGTCCCCCTACAATGAGCAGTTCTTC. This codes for CASILGRSPYNEQFF.

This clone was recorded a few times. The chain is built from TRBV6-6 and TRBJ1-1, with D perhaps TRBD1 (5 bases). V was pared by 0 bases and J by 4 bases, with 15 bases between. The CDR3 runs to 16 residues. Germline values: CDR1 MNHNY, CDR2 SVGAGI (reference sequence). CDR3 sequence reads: CASSYSLGQGGTEAFF. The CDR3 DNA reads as TGTGCCAGCAGTTACTCGTTGGGGCAGGGTGGCACTGAAGCTTTCTTT.

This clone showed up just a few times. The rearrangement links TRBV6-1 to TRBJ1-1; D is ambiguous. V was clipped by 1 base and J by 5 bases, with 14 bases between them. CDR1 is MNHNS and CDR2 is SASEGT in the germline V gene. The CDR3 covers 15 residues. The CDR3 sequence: CASSEGDLKRTEAFF. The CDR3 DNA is TGTGCCAGCAGTGAAGGCGACCTCAAGCGGACTGAAGCTTTCTTT.

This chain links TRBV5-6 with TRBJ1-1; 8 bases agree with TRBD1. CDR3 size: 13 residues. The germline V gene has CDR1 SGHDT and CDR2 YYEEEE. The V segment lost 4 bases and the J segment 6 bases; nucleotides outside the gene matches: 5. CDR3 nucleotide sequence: TGTGCCAGCAGCCAAGACAGGGGAGCTGAAGCTTTCTTT. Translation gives CASSQDRGAEAFF. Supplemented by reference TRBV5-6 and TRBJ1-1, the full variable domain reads DAGVTQSPTHLIKTRGQQVTLRCSPKSGHDTVSWYQQALGQGPQFIFQYYEEEERQRGNFPDRFSGHQFPNYSSELNVNALLLGDSALYLCASSQDRGAEAFFGQGTRLTVV.

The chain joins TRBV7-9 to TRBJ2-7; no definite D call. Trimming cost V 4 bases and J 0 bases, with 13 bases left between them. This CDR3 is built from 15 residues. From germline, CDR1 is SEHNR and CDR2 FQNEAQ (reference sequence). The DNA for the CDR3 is TGTGCCAGCAGCTCCGTAGGTAGGAGCTCCTACGAGCAGTACTTC. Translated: CASSSVGRSSYEQYF. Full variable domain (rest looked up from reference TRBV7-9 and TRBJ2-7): DTGVSQNPRHKITKRGQNVTFRCDPISEHNRLYWYRQTLGQGPEFLTYFQNEAQLEKSRLLSDRFSAERPKGSFSTLEIQRTEQGDSAMYLCASSSVGRSSYEQYFGPGTRLTVT.